The present entry profiles one TCR beta chain with its context. This CDR3 contains 15 residues. J gave up 0 bases and V 3 bases, and 2 bases lay outside the gene matches. Germline V gene data show CDR1 as KGHSH and CDR2 as LQKENI. TCRdb keeps only in-frame clones here, not all; method: immunoSEQ multiplex PCR. Of around 300,000 clones listed, 80% to 90% are singletons. This entry comes from a study of cytomegalovirus exposure and HLA in healthy donors. Source material: PBMCs. This sequence originates from a woman between 18 and 29 years old in good health and CMV-seronegative. This chain links TRBV18 with TRBJ1-1; 9 nucleotides match TRBD1. CDR3 sequence: CASSPRTGVNTEAFF. The DNA of the CDR3 is TGTGCCAGCTCACCTCGGACAGGGGTGAACACTGAAGCTTTCTTT.